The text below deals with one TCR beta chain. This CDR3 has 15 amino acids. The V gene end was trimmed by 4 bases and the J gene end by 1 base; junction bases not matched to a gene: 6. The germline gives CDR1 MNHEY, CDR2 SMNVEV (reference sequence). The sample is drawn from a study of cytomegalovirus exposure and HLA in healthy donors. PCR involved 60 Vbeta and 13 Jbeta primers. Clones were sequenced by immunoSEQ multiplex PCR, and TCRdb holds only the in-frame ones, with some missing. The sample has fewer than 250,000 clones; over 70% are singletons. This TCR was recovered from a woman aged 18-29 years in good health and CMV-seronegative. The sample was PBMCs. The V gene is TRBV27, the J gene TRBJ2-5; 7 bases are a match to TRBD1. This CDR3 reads CASSSHRGSQETQYF. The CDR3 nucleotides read TGTGCCAGCAGTTCCCACAGGGGAAGCCAAGAGACCCAGTACTTC.